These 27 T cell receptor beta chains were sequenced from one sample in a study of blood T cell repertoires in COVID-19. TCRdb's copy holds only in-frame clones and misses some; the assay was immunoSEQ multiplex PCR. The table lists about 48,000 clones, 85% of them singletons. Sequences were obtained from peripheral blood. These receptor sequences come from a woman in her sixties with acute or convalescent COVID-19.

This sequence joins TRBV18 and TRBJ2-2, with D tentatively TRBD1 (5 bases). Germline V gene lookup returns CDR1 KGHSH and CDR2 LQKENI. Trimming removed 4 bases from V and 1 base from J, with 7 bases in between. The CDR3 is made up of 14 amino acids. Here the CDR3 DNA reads TGTGCCAGCTCACAAGACAGGAACACCGGGGAGCTGTTTTTT. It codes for CASSQDRNTGELFF.

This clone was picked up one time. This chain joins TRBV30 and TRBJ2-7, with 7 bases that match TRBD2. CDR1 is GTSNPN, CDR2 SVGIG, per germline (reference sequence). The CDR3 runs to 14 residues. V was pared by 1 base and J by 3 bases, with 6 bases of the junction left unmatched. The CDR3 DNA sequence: TGTGCCTGGAGTGCGTTAGCGGGCGGCTACGAGCAGTACTTC. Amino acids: CAWSALAGGYEQYF.

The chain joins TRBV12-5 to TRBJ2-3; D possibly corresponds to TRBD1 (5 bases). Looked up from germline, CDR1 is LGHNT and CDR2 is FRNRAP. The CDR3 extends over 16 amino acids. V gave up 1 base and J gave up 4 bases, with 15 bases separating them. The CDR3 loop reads CASGLGQTQGSDTQYF. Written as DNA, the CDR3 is TGTGCTAGTGGTTTGGGCCAGACCCAGGGTTCAGATACGCAGTATTTT.

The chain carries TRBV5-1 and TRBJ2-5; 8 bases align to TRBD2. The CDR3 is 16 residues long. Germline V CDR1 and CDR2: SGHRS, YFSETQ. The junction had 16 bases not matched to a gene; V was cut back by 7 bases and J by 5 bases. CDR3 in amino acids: CASGPGGASLEETQYF. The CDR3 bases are TGCGCCAGCGGCCCGGGGGGGGCCTCCTTAGAGGAGACCCAGTACTTC.

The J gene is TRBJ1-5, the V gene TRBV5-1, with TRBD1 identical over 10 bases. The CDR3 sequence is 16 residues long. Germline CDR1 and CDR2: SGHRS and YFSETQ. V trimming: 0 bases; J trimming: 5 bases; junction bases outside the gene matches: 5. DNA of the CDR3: TGCGCCAGCAGCTTGGGAGACAGGGGGCAGGATCAGCCCCAGCATTTT. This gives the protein CASSLGDRGQDQPQHF. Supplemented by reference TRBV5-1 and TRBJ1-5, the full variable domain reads KAGVTQTPRYLIKTRGQQVTLSCSPISGHRSVSWYQQTPGQGLQFLFEYFSETQRNKGNFPGRFSGRQFSNSRSEMNVSTLELGDSALYLCASSLGDRGQDQPQHFGDGTRLSIL.

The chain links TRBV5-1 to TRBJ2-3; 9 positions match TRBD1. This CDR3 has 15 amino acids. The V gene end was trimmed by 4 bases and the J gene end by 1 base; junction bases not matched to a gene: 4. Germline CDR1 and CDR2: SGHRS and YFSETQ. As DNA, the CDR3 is TGCGCCAGCAGCGGCCGGGACAGGGGCACAGATACGCAGTATTTT. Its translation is CASSGRDRGTDTQYF.

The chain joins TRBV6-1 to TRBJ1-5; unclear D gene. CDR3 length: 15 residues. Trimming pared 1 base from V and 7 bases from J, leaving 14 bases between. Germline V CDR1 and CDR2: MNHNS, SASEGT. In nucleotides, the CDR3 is TGTGCCAGCAGTGAAGGGAGGGAACCCTTACAGCCCCAGCATTTT. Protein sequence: CASSEGREPLQPQHF.

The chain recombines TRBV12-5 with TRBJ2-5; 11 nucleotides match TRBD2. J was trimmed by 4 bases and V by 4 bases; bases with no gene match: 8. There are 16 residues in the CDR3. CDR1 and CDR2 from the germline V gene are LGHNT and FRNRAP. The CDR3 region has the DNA TGTGCTAGTGGTTCCCCTAGCGGGAGGTCTGGAGAGACCCAGTACTTC. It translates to CASGSPSGRSGETQYF. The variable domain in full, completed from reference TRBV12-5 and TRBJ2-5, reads DARVTQTPRHKVTEMGQEVTMRCQPILGHNTVFWYRQTMMQGLELLAYFRNRAPLDDSGMPKDRFSAEMPDATLATLKIQPSEPRDSAVYFCASGSPSGRSGETQYFGPGTRLLVL.

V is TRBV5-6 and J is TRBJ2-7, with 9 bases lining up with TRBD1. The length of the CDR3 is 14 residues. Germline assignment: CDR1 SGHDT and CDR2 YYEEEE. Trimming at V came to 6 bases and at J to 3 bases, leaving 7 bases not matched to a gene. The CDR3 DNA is TGTGCCAGCACCGGGGACAGGGCGTACTACGAGCAGTACTTC. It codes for CASTGDRAYYEQYF. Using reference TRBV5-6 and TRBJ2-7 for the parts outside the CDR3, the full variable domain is DAGVTQSPTHLIKTRGQQVTLRCSPKSGHDTVSWYQQALGQGPQFIFQYYEEEERQRGNFPDRFSGHQFPNYSSELNVNALLLGDSALYLCASTGDRAYYEQYFGPGTRLTVT.

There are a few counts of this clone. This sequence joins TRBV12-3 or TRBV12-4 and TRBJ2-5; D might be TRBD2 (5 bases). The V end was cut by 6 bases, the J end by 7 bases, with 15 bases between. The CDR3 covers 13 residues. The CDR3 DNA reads TGTGCCAGCAGGACGGGATTAGTGGTGACCCAGTACTTC. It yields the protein CASRTGLVVTQYF.

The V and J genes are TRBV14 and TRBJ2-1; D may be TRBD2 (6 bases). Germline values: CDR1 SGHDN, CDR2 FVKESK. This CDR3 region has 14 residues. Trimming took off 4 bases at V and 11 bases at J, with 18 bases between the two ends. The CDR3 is CASSPTTQRAQQFF. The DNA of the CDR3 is TGTGCCAGCAGCCCAACGACTCAGCGGGCCCAGCAGTTCTTC.

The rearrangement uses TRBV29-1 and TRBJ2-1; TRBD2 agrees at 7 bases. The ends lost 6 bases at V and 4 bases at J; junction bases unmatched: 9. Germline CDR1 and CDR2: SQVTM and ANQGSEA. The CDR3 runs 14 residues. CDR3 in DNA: TGCAGCGTGGCGGGCGGGAGAGATTACAATGAGCAGTTCTTC. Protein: CSVAGGRDYNEQFF.

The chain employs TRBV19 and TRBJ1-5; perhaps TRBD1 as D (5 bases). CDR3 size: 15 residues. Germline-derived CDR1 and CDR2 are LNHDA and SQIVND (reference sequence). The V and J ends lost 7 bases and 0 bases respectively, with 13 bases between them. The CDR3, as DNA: TGTGCCAGTAATTGGGACTTAGATAGCAATCAGCCCCAGCATTTT. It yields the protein CASNWDLDSNQPQHF.

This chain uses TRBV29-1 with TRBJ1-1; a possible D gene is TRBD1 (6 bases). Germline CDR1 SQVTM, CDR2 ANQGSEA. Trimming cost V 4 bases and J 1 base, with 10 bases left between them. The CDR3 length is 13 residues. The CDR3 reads CSVVGQPNTEAFF. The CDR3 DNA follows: TGCAGCGTTGTAGGACAGCCGAACACTGAAGCTTTCTTT.

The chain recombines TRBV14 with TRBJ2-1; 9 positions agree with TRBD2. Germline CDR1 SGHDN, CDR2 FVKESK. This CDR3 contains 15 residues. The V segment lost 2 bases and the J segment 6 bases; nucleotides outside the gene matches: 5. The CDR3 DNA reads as TGTGCCAGCAGCCAAAATAGCGGGGGAGGCAATGAGCAGTTCTTC. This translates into CASSQNSGGGNEQFF.

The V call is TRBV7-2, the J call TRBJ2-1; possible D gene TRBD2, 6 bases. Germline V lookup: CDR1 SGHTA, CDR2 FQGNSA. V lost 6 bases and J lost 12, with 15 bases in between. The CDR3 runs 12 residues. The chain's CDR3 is CASSPDLARQFF. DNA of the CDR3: TGTGCCAGCAGTCCTGACCTAGCGAGGCAGTTCTTC.

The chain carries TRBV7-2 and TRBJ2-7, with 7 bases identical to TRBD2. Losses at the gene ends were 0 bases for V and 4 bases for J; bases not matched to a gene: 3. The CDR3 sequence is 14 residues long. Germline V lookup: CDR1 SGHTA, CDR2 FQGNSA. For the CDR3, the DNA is TGTGCCAGCAGCTTAGCCGGACTAGGGTACGAGCAGTACTTC. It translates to CASSLAGLGYEQYF.

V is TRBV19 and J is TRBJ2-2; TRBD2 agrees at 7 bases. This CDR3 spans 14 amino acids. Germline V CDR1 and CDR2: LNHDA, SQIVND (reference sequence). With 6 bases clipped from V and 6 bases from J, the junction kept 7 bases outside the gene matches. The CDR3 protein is CASSSFGGSGELFF. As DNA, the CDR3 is TGTGCCAGTAGCTCGTTCGGGGGGTCCGGGGAGCTGTTTTTT.

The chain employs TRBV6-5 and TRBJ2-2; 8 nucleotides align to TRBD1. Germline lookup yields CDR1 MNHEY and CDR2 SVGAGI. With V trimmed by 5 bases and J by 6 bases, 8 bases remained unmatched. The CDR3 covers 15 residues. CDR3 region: CASSPGGLIPGELFF. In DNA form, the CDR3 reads TGTGCCAGCAGTCCAGGGGGCTTGATCCCCGGGGAGCTGTTTTTT.

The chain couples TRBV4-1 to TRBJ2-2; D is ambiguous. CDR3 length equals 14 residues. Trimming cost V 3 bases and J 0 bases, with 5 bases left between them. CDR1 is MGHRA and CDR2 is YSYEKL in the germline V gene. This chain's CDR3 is CASSHGPNTGELFF. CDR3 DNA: TGCGCCAGCAGCCATGGGCCGAACACCGGGGAGCTGTTTTTT.

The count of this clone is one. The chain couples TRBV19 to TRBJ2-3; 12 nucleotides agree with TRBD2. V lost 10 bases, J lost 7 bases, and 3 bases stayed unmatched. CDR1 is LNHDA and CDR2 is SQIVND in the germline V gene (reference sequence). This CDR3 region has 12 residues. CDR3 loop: CATGLAGYTQYF. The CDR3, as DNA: TGTGCCACTGGACTAGCGGGGTATACGCAGTATTTT.

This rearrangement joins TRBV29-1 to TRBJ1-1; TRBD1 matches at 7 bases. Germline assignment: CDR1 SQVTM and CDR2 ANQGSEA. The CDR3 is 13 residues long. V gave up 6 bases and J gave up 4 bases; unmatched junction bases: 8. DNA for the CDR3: TGCAGCGTCTACAGGGGATCGGGCACTGAAGCTTTCTTT. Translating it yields CSVYRGSGTEAFF.

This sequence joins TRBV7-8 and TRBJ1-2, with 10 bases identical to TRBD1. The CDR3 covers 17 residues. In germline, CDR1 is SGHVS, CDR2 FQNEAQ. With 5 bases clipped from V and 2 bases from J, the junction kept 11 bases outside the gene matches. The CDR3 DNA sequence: TGTGCCAGCAGCCCTGGAGGGACAGGGGTAAAGAACTATGGCTACACCTTC. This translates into CASSPGGTGVKNYGYTF. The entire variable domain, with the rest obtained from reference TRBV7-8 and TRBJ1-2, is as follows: GAGVSQSPRYKVAKRGQDVALRCDPISGHVSLFWYQQALGQGPEFLTYFQNEAQLDKSGLPSDRFFAERPEGSVSTLKIQRTQQEDSAVYLCASSPGGTGVKNYGYTFGSGTRLTVV.

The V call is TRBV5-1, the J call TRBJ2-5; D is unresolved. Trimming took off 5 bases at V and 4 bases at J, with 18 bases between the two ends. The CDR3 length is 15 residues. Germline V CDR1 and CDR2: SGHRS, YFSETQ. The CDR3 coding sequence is TGCGCCAGCAGTGAAGGCGGCAGTAACCCAGAGACCCAGTACTTC. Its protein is CASSEGGSNPETQYF.

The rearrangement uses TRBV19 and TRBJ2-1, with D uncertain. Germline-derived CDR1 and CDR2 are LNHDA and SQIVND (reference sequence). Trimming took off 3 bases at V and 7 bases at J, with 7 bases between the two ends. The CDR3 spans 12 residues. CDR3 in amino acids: CASSISQNEQFF. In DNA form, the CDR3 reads TGTGCCAGTAGTATTTCCCAGAATGAGCAGTTCTTC.

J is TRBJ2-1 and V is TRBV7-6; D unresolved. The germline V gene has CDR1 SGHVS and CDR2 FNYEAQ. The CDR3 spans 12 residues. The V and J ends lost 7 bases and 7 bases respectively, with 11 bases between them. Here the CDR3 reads CASTSARNEQFF. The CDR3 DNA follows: TGTGCCAGCACCTCCGCCCGGAATGAGCAGTTCTTC. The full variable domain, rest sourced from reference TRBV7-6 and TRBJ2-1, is GAGVSQSPRYKVTKRGQDVALRCDPISGHVSLYWYRQALGQGPEFLTYFNYEAQQDKSGLPNDRFSAERPEGSISTLTIQRTEQRDSAMYRCASTSARNEQFFGPGTRLTVL.

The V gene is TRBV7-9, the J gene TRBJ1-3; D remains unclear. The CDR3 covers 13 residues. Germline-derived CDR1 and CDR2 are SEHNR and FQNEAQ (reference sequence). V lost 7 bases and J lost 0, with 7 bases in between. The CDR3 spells CASKISSGNTIYF. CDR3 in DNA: TGTGCCAGCAAAATCAGCTCTGGAAACACCATATATTTT.